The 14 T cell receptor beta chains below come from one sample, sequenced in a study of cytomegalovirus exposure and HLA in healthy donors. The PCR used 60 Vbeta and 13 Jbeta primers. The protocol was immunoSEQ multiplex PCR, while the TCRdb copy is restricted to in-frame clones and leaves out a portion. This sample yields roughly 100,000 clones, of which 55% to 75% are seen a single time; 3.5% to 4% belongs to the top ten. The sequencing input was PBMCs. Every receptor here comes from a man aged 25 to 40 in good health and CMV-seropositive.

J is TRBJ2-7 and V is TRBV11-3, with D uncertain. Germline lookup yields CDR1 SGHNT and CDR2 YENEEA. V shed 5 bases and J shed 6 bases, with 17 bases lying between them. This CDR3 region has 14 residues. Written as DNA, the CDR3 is TGTGCCAGCAGCCCCGACACTTTCCTGACCGAGCAGTACTTC. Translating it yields CASSPDTFLTEQYF.

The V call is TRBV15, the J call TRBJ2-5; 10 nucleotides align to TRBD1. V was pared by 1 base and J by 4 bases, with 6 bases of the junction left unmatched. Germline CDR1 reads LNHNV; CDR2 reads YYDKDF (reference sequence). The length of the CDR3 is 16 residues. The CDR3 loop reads CATSRGKGQGSETQYF. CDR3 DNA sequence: TGTGCCACCAGCAGAGGCAAGGGACAGGGGTCAGAGACCCAGTACTTC.

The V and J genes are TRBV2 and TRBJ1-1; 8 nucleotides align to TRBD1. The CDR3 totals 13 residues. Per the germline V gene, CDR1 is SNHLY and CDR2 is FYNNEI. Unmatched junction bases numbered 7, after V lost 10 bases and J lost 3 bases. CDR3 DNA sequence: TGTGCCATGCAGGGGGCGAGGGACACTGAAGCTTTCTTT. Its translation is CAMQGARDTEAFF.

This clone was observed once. The CDR3 is CASSYSIPGRYEQYF. CDR3 bases: TGTGCCAGCAGTTACTCGATTCCAGGGAGGTACGAGCAGTACTTC. The chain is built from TRBV6-5 and TRBJ2-7, with D possibly matching TRBD2 (6 bases). This CDR3 contains 15 residues. CDR1 MNHEY and CDR2 SVGAGI come from the germline V gene. V gave up 0 bases and J gave up 4 bases, with 13 bases separating them.

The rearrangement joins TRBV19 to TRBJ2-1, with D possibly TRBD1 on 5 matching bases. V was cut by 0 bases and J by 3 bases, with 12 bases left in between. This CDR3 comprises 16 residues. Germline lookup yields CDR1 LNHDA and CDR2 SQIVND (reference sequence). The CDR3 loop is CASSIDLSDSYNEQFF. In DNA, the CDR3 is TGTGCCAGTAGTATAGATCTTTCTGACAGCTACAATGAGCAGTTCTTC.

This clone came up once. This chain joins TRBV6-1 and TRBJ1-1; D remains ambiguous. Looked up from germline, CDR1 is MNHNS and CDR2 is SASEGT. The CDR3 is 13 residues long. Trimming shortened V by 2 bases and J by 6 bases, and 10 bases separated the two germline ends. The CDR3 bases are TGTGCCAGCAGTGAACCCCTAAGTGCTGAAGCTTTCTTT. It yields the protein CASSEPLSAEAFF.

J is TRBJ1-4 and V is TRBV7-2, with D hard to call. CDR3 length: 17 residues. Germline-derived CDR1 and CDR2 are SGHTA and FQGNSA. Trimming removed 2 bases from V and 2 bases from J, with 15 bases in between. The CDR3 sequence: CASSLQTRLSTNEKLFF. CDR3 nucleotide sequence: TGTGCCAGCAGCTTACAGACCAGGCTGTCGACTAATGAAAAACTGTTTTTT.

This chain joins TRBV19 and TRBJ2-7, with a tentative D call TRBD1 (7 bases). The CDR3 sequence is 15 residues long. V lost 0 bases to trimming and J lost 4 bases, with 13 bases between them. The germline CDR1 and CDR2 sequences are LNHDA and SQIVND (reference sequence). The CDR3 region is CASSIDAGQSYEQYF. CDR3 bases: TGTGCCAGTAGTATAGATGCGGGACAGAGTTACGAGCAGTACTTC.

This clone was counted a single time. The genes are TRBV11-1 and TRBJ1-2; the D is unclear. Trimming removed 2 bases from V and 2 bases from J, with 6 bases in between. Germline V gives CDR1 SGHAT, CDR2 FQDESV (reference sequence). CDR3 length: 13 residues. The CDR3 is CASSLQINYGYTF. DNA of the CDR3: TGTGCCAGCAGCTTACAGATAAACTATGGCTACACCTTC.

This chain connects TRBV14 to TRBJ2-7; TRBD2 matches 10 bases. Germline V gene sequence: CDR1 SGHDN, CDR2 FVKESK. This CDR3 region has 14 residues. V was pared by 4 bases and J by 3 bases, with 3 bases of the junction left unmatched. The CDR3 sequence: CASSRGLAYYEQYF. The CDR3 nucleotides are TGTGCCAGCAGCCGGGGACTAGCGTACTACGAGCAGTACTTC. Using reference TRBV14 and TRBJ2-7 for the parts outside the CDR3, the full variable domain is EAGVTQFPSHSVIEKGQTVTLRCDPISGHDNLYWYRRVMGKEIKFLLHFVKESKQDESGMPNNRFLAERTGGTYSTLKVQPAELEDSGVYFCASSRGLAYYEQYFGPGTRLTVT.

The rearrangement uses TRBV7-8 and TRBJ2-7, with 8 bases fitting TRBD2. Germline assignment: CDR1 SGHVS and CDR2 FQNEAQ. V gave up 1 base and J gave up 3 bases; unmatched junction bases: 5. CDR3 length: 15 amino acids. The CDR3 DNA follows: TGTGCCAGCAGCTTAGAAGCGGGGGCGATCTACGAGCAGTACTTC. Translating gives CASSLEAGAIYEQYF. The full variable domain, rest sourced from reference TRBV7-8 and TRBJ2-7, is GAGVSQSPRYKVAKRGQDVALRCDPISGHVSLFWYQQALGQGPEFLTYFQNEAQLDKSGLPSDRFFAERPEGSVSTLKIQRTQQEDSAVYLCASSLEAGAIYEQYFGPGTRLTVT.

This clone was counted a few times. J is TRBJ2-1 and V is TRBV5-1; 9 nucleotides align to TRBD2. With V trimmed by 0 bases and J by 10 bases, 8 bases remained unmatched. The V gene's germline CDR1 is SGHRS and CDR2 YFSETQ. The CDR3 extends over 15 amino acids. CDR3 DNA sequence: TGCGCCAGCAGCTTGGTTGGCGGGGGGGGATGGGAGCAGTTCTTC. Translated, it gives CASSLVGGGGWEQFF.

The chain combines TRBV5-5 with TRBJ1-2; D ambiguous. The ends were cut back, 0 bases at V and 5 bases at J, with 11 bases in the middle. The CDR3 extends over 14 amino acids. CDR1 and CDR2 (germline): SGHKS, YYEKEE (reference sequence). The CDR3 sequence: CASSLERDSYGYTF. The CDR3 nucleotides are TGTGCCAGCAGCTTGGAGAGAGATTCATATGGCTACACCTTC.

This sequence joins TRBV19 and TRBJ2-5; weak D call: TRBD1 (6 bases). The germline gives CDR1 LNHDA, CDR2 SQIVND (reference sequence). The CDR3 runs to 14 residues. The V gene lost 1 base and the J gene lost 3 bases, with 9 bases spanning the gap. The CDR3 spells CASSIVDRKETQYF. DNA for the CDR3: TGTGCCAGTAGTATAGTGGACAGAAAAGAGACCCAGTACTTC.